This T cell receptor (beta chain) was captured in a study of blood T cell repertoires in COVID-19. Whole-study context: Italy, Spain and the United States were the sources of the convalescent and acute COVID-19 samples. T cells, B-cell-depleted T cells, or PBMCs provided the cDNA or gDNA that served as material.

The V gene's germline CDR1 is SGHTA and CDR2 FQGNSA. The CDR3 runs to 16 residues. V trimming: 5 bases; J trimming: 4 bases; junction bases outside the gene matches: 10. This clone was picked up a small number of times. Authors' processing steps: Amplification of reference gene primers provided the estimated nucleated cell counts. The data were produced by immunoSEQ multiplex PCR, yet TCRdb's version contains in-frame clones alone and is incomplete. From that table come the V and J calls and clone size; the DNA was used to work out D and trimming. The sample has about 33,000 clones; 88% are singletons.

V usage is TRBV7-2 and J usage is TRBJ2-1, with 8 bases aligning to TRBD2. This receptor was taken from a human donor in a cohort sampled during active COVID-19. The sample consisted of peripheral blood. Written as DNA, the CDR3 is TGTGCCAGCAGCCCTATGGGCGGGGGGAATTACAATGAGCAGTTCTTC. Protein: CASSPMGGGNYNEQFF.